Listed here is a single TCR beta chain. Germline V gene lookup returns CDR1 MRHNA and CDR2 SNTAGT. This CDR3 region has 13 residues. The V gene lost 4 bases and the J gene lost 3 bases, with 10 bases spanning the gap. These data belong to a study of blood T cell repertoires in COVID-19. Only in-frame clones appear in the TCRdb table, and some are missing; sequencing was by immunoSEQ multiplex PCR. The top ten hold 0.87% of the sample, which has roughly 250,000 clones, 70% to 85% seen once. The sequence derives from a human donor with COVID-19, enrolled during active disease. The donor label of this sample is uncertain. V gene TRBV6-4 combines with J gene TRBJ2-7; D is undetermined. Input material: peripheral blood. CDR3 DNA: TGTGCCAGCAGTGTCGAGTCGGGCTACGAGCAGTACTTC. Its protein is CASSVESGYEQYF.